This passage covers 8 T cell receptor beta chains from one sample sequenced in a study of blood T cells in healthy people across ages. For the second PCR, which ran for roughly 7 to 11 cycles, a sample-barcoded 5' primer and a J-beta primer mix were used. TCRdb called the 5' RACE reads again in MiXCR, with one record for every CDR3 protein. The sample contains about 2 million distinct CDR3 sequences, 40% to 55% of which appear only once. The material sequenced was blood. The receptors stem from a woman in her forties in good health.

This clonotype was counted a single time. The chain has TRBV18 and TRBJ2-1, with D possibly being TRBD1 (5 bases). The CDR3 is 14 amino acids. The V and J ends lost 2 bases and 13 bases respectively, with 18 bases between them. Germline V gives CDR1 KGHSH, CDR2 LQKENI. The CDR3 here is CASSPTRGEETQFF. Written as DNA, the CDR3 is TGTGCCAGCTCACCAACAAGGGGCGAAGAGACCCAGTTCTTC.

The V gene is TRBV6-1, the J gene TRBJ2-3; no clear D. This CDR3 region has 15 residues. Per germline, CDR1 MNHNS and CDR2 SASEGT. Deletions cut 4 bases from V and 3 bases from J, with 14 bases between. The CDR3 DNA reads TGTGCCAGCAGTGGAGTGTGGGGTGAGACAGATACGCAGTATTTT. Translated: CASSGVWGETDTQYF.

The sample holds a few counts of this clonotype. The chain employs TRBV20-1 and TRBJ2-1; D tentatively reads TRBD1 or TRBD2 (6 bases each). The CDR3 totals 12 residues. Per germline, CDR1 DFQATT and CDR2 SNEGSKA (reference sequence). Trimming pared 3 bases from V and 10 bases from J, leaving 13 bases between. The CDR3 DNA reads as TGCAGTGCTAGTTGGGGGGCGCGGGAGCAGTTCTTC. Amino acid sequence: CSASWGAREQFF.

This chain uses TRBV4-3 with TRBJ2-1; possibly TRBD1 for D (6 bases). Looked up from germline, CDR1 is LGHNA and CDR2 is YSLEER. This CDR3 is built from 18 residues. Trimming stripped 4 bases from V and 0 bases from J, with 19 bases between. The CDR3 loop is CASSPDRQTLSSYNEQFF. In DNA form, the CDR3 reads TGCGCCAGCAGCCCGGACAGACAAACGCTTAGCTCCTACAATGAGCAGTTCTTC.

This clonotype was seen a few times. This chain uses TRBV29-1 with TRBJ2-1; 8 bases map to TRBD2. Germline lookup yields CDR1 SQVTM and CDR2 ANQGSEA. The CDR3 loop spans 13 amino acids. The CDR3 is CRVRGATADEQFF. CDR3 DNA sequence: TGCAGGGTGCGGGGGGCCACGGCGGATGAGCAGTTCTTC.

This clonotype was observed a handful of times. The chain uses TRBV12-3 or TRBV12-4 and TRBJ1-6, with TRBD1 matching over 8 bases. Trimming at V came to 7 bases and at J to 7 bases, leaving 12 bases not matched to a gene. The CDR3 has 16 amino acids. CDR3 sequence reads: CASTQRQGTGNSPLHF. As DNA, the CDR3 is TGTGCCAGCACCCAGCGACAGGGGACGGGCAATTCACCCCTCCACTTT.

V gene TRBV27 combines with J gene TRBJ2-3; D is undetermined. The V end was cut by 4 bases, the J end by 2 bases, with 7 bases between. The CDR3 runs to 13 residues. Germline CDR1 is MNHEY and CDR2 is SMNVEV (reference sequence). The chain's CDR3 is CASSWVYTDTQYF. The CDR3, as DNA: TGTGCCAGCAGTTGGGTATACACAGATACGCAGTATTTT.

The chain recombines TRBV20-1 with TRBJ2-5; the match to TRBD2 covers 15 bases. After removal of 1 base from V and 3 bases from J, the junction contained 12 bases not matched to a gene. Germline V gene data show CDR1 as DFQATT and CDR2 as SNEGSKA (reference sequence). This CDR3 spans 19 amino acids. CDR3 loop: CSARATIRGLAGGEETQYF. DNA for the CDR3: TGCAGTGCTAGAGCCACTATAAGGGGACTAGCGGGGGGAGAAGAGACCCAGTACTTC.